This T cell receptor beta chain was identified during a study of cytomegalovirus exposure and HLA in healthy donors. Per the germline V gene, CDR1 is LNHDA and CDR2 is SQIVND (reference sequence). This CDR3 comprises 16 residues. Unmatched junction bases numbered 5, after V lost 4 bases and J lost 0 bases. In the PCR, 60 Vbeta and 13 Jbeta primers were used. Assay used: immunoSEQ multiplex PCR; TCRdb lists only in-frame clones, some missing. The sample carries around 130,000 clones, roughly 85% recorded once. All the people who gave samples were healthy bone marrow donors. Regarding the study as a whole: An observed cluster of highly shared sequence variants was recorded as a likely sequencing artifact.

This clone has just a few counts. What it binds is unknown. The TCR sequence derives from a woman aged 30 to 39 in good health and CMV-seropositive. Sequencing input: PBMCs. The chain carries TRBV19 and TRBJ1-2; 10 bases align to TRBD1. The CDR3 is CASSTSDRGPNYGYTF. The CDR3 coding sequence is TGTGCCAGTAGTACTTCTGACAGGGGGCCTAACTATGGCTACACCTTC. The complete variable domain, with remaining parts taken from reference TRBV19 and TRBJ1-2, reads DGGITQSPKYLFRKEGQNVTLSCEQNLNHDAMYWYRQDPGQGLRLIYYSQIVNDFQKGDIAEGYSVSREKKESFPLTVTSAQKNPTAFYLCASSTSDRGPNYGYTFGSGTRLTVV.